This entry lists 30 T cell receptor beta chains sequenced from one sample in a study of T-cell memory formation after mild COVID-19. A single record per CDR3 protein comes from TCRdb applying MiXCR to the 5' RACE reads. Altogether fewer than 350,000 distinct CDR3 sequences are present, about 13% being singletons, with the ten largest covering 21%. Input material: PBMCs or a T cell subset sorted from them (not recorded which). The receptors shown here come from a man between 18 and 29 years old who had mild COVID-19 (a few samples of this study predate the infection). Cell type and time point are not known.

This clonotype was counted a few times. This chain uses TRBV4-3 with TRBJ2-5; 13 bases map to TRBD2. The CDR3 has 16 amino acids. V gave up 4 bases and J gave up 4 bases; unmatched junction bases: 6. Looked up from germline, CDR1 is LGHNA and CDR2 is YSLEER. The CDR3 sequence is CASSPGTSGDGETQYF. CDR3 coding DNA: TGCGCCAGCAGCCCTGGGACTAGCGGGGATGGAGAGACCCAGTACTTC.

In this sample, this clonotype turned up many times. For the CDR3, the DNA is TGTGCCAGCAGCTCCACAGGAACTGAGCAGTTCTTC. Translation: CASSSTGTEQFF. V is TRBV7-2 and J is TRBJ2-1; D is possibly TRBD1 (5 bases). V was trimmed by 4 bases and J by 9 bases, leaving 10 bases between them. This CDR3 has 12 amino acids. Germline V gene data show CDR1 as SGHTA and CDR2 as FQGNSA.

This clonotype was recorded a few times. The rearrangement uses TRBV4-1 and TRBJ1-6, with 8 nucleotides matching TRBD1. J was trimmed by 12 bases and V by 0 bases; bases with no gene match: 4. From germline, CDR1 is MGHRA and CDR2 YSYEKL. The CDR3 is made up of 14 amino acids. The CDR3 nucleotides read TGCGCCAGCAGCCAAGATGGGACAGGCCAACCCCTCCACTTT. Translation: CASSQDGTGQPLHF.

This clonotype came up a few times. Because the CDR3's place on the DNA is in doubt, the DNA is left out and the CDR3 is given as listed by TCRdb. The chain recombines TRBV7-6 with TRBJ2-3; the table's D call, TRBD2, has no DNA check behind it. Germline loops: CDR1 SGHVS, CDR2 FNYEAQ. Inclusive of both ends, the CDR3 amounts to 16 amino acids. CDR3 amino acids: CASSFIVAGGNPHYSF.

The chain is built from TRBV20-1 and TRBJ2-7, with 8 nucleotides matching TRBD1. With V trimmed by 2 bases and J by 2 bases, 5 bases remained unmatched. From germline, CDR1 is DFQATT and CDR2 SNEGSKA (reference sequence). The CDR3 has 14 residues. CDR3 region: CSARKGTGTYEQYF. Here the CDR3 DNA reads TGCAGTGCTAGAAAAGGGACAGGCACCTACGAGCAGTACTTC.

The chain links TRBV5-1 to TRBJ2-2; 15 nucleotides align to TRBD2. Germline values: CDR1 SGHRS, CDR2 YFSETQ. Unmatched junction bases numbered 6, after V lost 4 bases and J lost 5 bases. The CDR3 covers 17 residues. In DNA, the CDR3 is TGCGCCAGCAGCCCGGGACTAGCGGGGGGCCGTACCGGGGAGCTGTTTTTT. This encodes CASSPGLAGGRTGELFF.

The V call is TRBV7-9, the J call TRBJ1-2, with a weak D call TRBD1 (6 bases). Germline CDR1 SEHNR, CDR2 FQNEAQ (reference sequence). The CDR3 consists of 11 residues. V dropped 3 bases and J dropped 12 bases, with 11 bases sitting between them. Written as DNA, the CDR3 is TGTGCCAGCAGCTTCGACAGGTTCAACACCTTC. This translates into CASSFDRFNTF. Using reference TRBV7-9 and TRBJ1-2 for the parts outside the CDR3, the full variable domain is DTGVSQNPRHKITKRGQNVTFRCDPISEHNRLYWYRQTLGQGPEFLTYFQNEAQLEKSRLLSDRFSAERPKGSFSTLEIQRTEQGDSAMYLCASSFDRFNTFGSGTRLTVV.

The chain has TRBV6-2 or TRBV6-3 and TRBJ2-5; TRBD2 might be the D (5 bases). Per germline, CDR1 MNHEY and CDR2 SVGEGT. This CDR3 contains 15 residues. Trimming took 2 bases from V and 5 from J, leaving 15 bases between them. The CDR3 DNA is TGTGCCAGCAGTTACGCCGGTACTAGTGCGGAGACCCAGTACTTC. The encoded protein is CASSYAGTSAETQYF.

CDR3 region: CASSEESDKSPDTQYF. In DNA, the CDR3 is TGTGCCAGCAGTGAAGAAAGTGATAAGTCCCCAGATACGCAGTATTTT. V usage is TRBV2 and J usage is TRBJ2-3; the D is unclear. The V and J ends lost 1 base and 4 bases respectively, with 15 bases between them. The CDR3 contains 16 residues. Germline CDR1 SNHLY, CDR2 FYNNEI.

The rearrangement uses TRBV6-6 and TRBJ2-7; no reliable D call. Trimming pared 2 bases from V and 0 bases from J, leaving 14 bases between. CDR3 length: 16 amino acids. Germline V gene sequence: CDR1 MNHNY, CDR2 SVGAGI (reference sequence). The CDR3 protein is CASSYRAGFSSYEQYV. The CDR3 DNA reads TGTGCCAGCAGTTACCGGGCAGGATTCAGCTCCTACGAGCAGTACGTC.

This chain links TRBV7-9 with TRBJ2-5; 7 bases line up with TRBD1. Looked up from germline, CDR1 is SEHNR and CDR2 is FQNEAQ (reference sequence). J was trimmed by 0 bases and V by 3 bases; bases with no gene match: 7. The length of the CDR3 is 16 residues. The CDR3 sequence is CASSFRATGDQETQYF. In DNA, the CDR3 is TGTGCCAGCAGCTTCAGAGCTACAGGGGACCAAGAGACCCAGTACTTC.

This clonotype has more than one count but fewer than ten. The rearrangement links TRBV18 to TRBJ2-5; 7 nucleotides align to TRBD1. The V segment lost 4 bases and the J segment 4 bases; nucleotides outside the gene matches: 6. This CDR3 has 14 amino acids. In germline, CDR1 is KGHSH, CDR2 LQKENI. The CDR3 spells CASSLRTGGETQYF. The CDR3 DNA follows: TGTGCCAGCTCACTCCGGACAGGAGGAGAGACCCAGTACTTC.

This clonotype was seen only a few times. J is TRBJ1-4 and V is TRBV7-9, with D unresolved. The CDR3 loop spans 13 amino acids. V was shortened by 1 base and J by 8 bases, with 8 bases between the two germline ends. The germline V gene encodes CDR1 SEHNR and CDR2 FQNEAQ (reference sequence). In nucleotides, the CDR3 is TGTGCCAGCAGCTTAGAGGAGGGAGAAAAACTGTTTTTT. The encoded protein is CASSLEEGEKLFF.

In its sample, this clonotype was seen a few times. The rearrangement joins TRBV5-6 to TRBJ1-6; D perhaps matches TRBD1 (6 bases). Germline V gives CDR1 SGHDT, CDR2 YYEEEE. Trimming pared 0 bases from V and 8 bases from J, leaving 9 bases between. The CDR3 is 14 amino acids. The DNA for the CDR3 is TGTGCCAGCAGCTTGGGCGGGGGCGATTCACCCCTCCACTTT. It encodes CASSLGGGDSPLHF.

V usage is TRBV29-1 and J usage is TRBJ1-1; 9 bases are a match to TRBD1. After removal of 6 bases from V and 5 bases from J, the junction contained 7 bases not matched to a gene. Germline V gives CDR1 SQVTM, CDR2 ANQGSEA. The CDR3 spans 13 residues. CDR3 protein: CSVTGGFVTEAFF. As DNA, the CDR3 is TGCAGCGTCACAGGGGGCTTCGTGACTGAAGCTTTCTTT.

CDR3 region: CAAAVSSYNSPLHF. In DNA form, the CDR3 reads TGTGCCGCCGCAGTAAGCTCCTATAATTCACCCCTCCACTTT. This chain joins TRBV10-3 and TRBJ1-6; D gene ambiguous. This CDR3 has 14 amino acids. Trimming removed 11 bases at V and 0 bases at J, with 11 bases between. Per germline, CDR1 ENHRY and CDR2 SYGVKD.

The sample holds a few counts of this clonotype. The chain is built from TRBV9 and TRBJ2-5; D not resolved. V gave up 0 bases and J gave up 3 bases, with 6 bases separating them. Germline loops: CDR1 SGDLS, CDR2 YYNGEE. This CDR3 is built from 13 residues. The CDR3 coding sequence is TGTGCCAGCAGCGTAGGCGGTGAAGAGACCCAGTACTTC. Residues: CASSVGGEETQYF.

This clonotype was counted between two and nine times. The rearrangement links TRBV28 to TRBJ1-5; D unclear. The germline V gene encodes CDR1 MDHEN and CDR2 SYDVKM. V lost 6 bases, J lost 0 bases, and 18 bases lay in between. The CDR3 contains 17 residues. The CDR3 DNA is TGTGCCAGCAGCCCCCCCGGCTGGAGGAATAGCAATCAGCCCCAGCATTTT. The encoded protein is CASSPPGWRNSNQPQHF.

This chain joins TRBV7-9 and TRBJ1-6; D gene uncertain. The CDR3 is made up of 12 amino acids. V lost 7 bases and J lost 8, with 9 bases in between. From germline, CDR1 is SEHNR and CDR2 FQNEAQ (reference sequence). The CDR3 bases are TGTGCCAGCACCACCGTTGATTCACCCCTCCACTTT. The encoded protein is CASTTVDSPLHF.

The chain is built from TRBV30 and TRBJ2-7; D is unclear. Germline CDR1 and CDR2: GTSNPN and SVGIG (reference sequence). The V gene lost 4 bases and the J gene lost 2 bases, with 12 bases spanning the gap. The CDR3 extends over 13 amino acids. The CDR3 reads CAWTPDAPYEQYF. The CDR3 DNA reads as TGTGCCTGGACCCCGGACGCACCCTACGAGCAGTACTTC.

The rearrangement uses TRBV6-5 and TRBJ1-2; D is unclear. Between the trimmed V and J ends, which lost 0 bases and 5 bases, there was a span of 16 bases. Germline values: CDR1 MNHEY, CDR2 SVGAGI. This CDR3 contains 16 residues. The CDR3 spells CASSYSFTPAGYGYTF. Here the CDR3 DNA reads TGTGCCAGCAGTTACTCGTTCACGCCCGCCGGGTATGGCTACACCTTC.

The gene calls are TRBV29-1 and TRBJ1-1; the D gene is possibly TRBD1 (5 bases). The CDR3 loop spans 13 amino acids. Looked up from germline, CDR1 is SQVTM and CDR2 is ANQGSEA. V shed 4 bases and J shed 10 bases, with 19 bases lying between them. CDR3 region: CSVVGRAAFGAFF. CDR3 DNA sequence: TGCAGCGTTGTGGGGCGGGCAGCCTTCGGAGCTTTCTTT.

This chain links TRBV21-1 with TRBJ1-6. TRBV21-1 corresponds to a pseudogene. The CDR3 spans 16 residues. The CDR3 sequence: CASSKVPSSYNSPLHF. The CDR3 coding sequence is TGTGCCAGCAGCAAAGTACCGAGCTCCTATAATTCACCCCTCCACTTT.

The CDR3 loop is CASSARDRGYGYTF. The CDR3 DNA reads TGTGCCAGCAGCGCCCGGGACAGGGGCTATGGCTACACCTTC. The V gene is TRBV7-2, the J gene TRBJ1-2, with 10 bases identical to TRBD1. V lost 5 bases and J lost 4; bases outside the gene matches: 4. Germline CDR1 is SGHTA and CDR2 is FQGNSA. This CDR3 is built from 14 residues.

This clonotype was picked up many times. The V call is TRBV12-3 or TRBV12-4, the J call TRBJ1-1; no clear D. The V gene lost 3 bases and the J gene lost 5 bases, with 7 bases spanning the gap. The CDR3 runs to 12 residues. For the CDR3, the DNA is TGTGCCAGCAGTTTCGGGGAGACTGAAGCTTTCTTT. Encoded protein: CASSFGETEAFF.

The CDR3 region is CATAVGSETQYF. The CDR3 DNA follows: TGTGCTACCGCGGTGGGGAGCGAGACCCAGTACTTC. The V gene is TRBV15, the J gene TRBJ2-5; D may be TRBD2 (5 bases). This CDR3 comprises 12 residues. Germline loops: CDR1 LNHNV, CDR2 YYDKDF (reference sequence).

The V gene is TRBV6-5, the J gene TRBJ1-2, with 8 bases identical to TRBD1. Germline CDR1 is MNHEY and CDR2 is SVGAGI. CDR3 length: 14 amino acids. After removal of 6 bases from V and 6 bases from J, the junction contained 9 bases not matched to a gene. CDR3 bases: TGTGCCAGCAGGTACACAGGGGGAAGCAATGGCTACACCTTC. It encodes CASRYTGGSNGYTF.

This clonotype occurred a few times. CDR3 amino acids: CASSSQGLGYTF. Here the CDR3 DNA reads TGTGCCAGCAGCTCCCAGGGTTTAGGCTACACCTTC. The chain uses TRBV13 and TRBJ1-2, with D tentatively TRBD1 (5 bases). The length of the CDR3 is 12 residues. CDR1 is PRHDT, CDR2 FYEKMQ, per germline (reference sequence). Trimming shortened V by 4 bases and J by 8 bases, and 11 bases separated the two germline ends.

V usage is TRBV2 and J usage is TRBJ2-3; D is ambiguous. The CDR3 has 13 amino acids. Trimming stripped 8 bases from V and 0 bases from J, with 9 bases between. CDR1 is SNHLY, CDR2 FYNNEI, per germline. CDR3 sequence: CASGVYSTDTQYF. The DNA for the CDR3 is TGTGCCAGCGGGGTCTATAGCACAGATACGCAGTATTTT.

This clonotype was observed at least ten times. J is TRBJ2-7 and V is TRBV4-1; unclear D gene. The CDR3 is 13 residues long. V lost 1 base, J lost 6 bases, and 10 bases lay in between. The germline V gene has CDR1 MGHRA and CDR2 YSYEKL. The chain's CDR3 is CASSQVIHGEQYV. The CDR3 DNA is TGCGCCAGCAGCCAAGTTATACATGGCGAGCAGTACGTC.